These 25 T cell receptor beta chains share one sample of origin, sequenced in a study of cytomegalovirus exposure and HLA in healthy donors. PCR used 60 Vbeta primers and 13 Jbeta primers. Sequencing used immunoSEQ multiplex PCR; TCRdb keeps in-frame clones, though not all of them. The repertoire includes some 110,000 clones, 76% of them detected once, and less than 2.5% sits in the top ten. The sample taken for sequencing was PBMCs. Every receptor here comes from a man between 50 and 59 years old in good health and CMV-seronegative.

The CDR3 here is CASTRTSGALETQYF. CDR3 nucleotide sequence: TGTGCCAGCACTCGGACTAGCGGGGCCTTGGAGACCCAGTACTTC. The V and J genes are TRBV2 and TRBJ2-5, with 12 bases aligning to TRBD2. V was pared by 7 bases and J by 5 bases, with 8 bases of the junction left unmatched. Germline CDR1 is SNHLY and CDR2 is FYNNEI. The length of the CDR3 is 15 residues. Together with reference TRBV2 and TRBJ2-5, the CDR3 gives the full variable domain: EPEVTQTPSHQVTQMGQEVILRCVPISNHLYFYWYRQILGQKVEFLVSFYNNEISEKSEIFDDQFSVERPDGSNFTLKIRSTKLEDSAMYFCASTRTSGALETQYFGPGTRLLVL.

The chain has TRBV4-3 and TRBJ2-3; no firm D call. CDR1 and CDR2 (germline): LGHNA, YSLEER. CDR3 length equals 15 residues. V shed 0 bases and J shed 0 bases, with 7 bases lying between them. DNA for the CDR3: TGCGCCAGCAGCCAAGAAAAGCGTAGCACAGATACGCAGTATTTT. Its protein product is CASSQEKRSTDTQYF.

A remark on this clone: One end of the junction does not line up with germline, which may come from a read error. The chain couples TRBV6-5 to TRBJ1-2; possibly TRBD1 for D (5 bases). The germline CDR1 and CDR2 sequences are MNHEY and SVGAGI. There are 13 residues in the CDR3. CDR3 region: CANSYGTNLGYTF. CDR3 DNA sequence: TGTGCCAACAGTTACGGGACTAATCTCGGCTACACCTTC.

The chain is built from TRBV15 and TRBJ2-1; perhaps TRBD1 as D (5 bases). The germline V and J ends were trimmed by 0 bases and 5 bases, with 8 bases remaining between them. Germline CDR1 is LNHNV and CDR2 is YYDKDF (reference sequence). This CDR3 region has 14 residues. CDR3: CATSRDQGNNEQFF. CDR3 bases: TGTGCCACCAGCAGAGACCAGGGCAACAATGAGCAGTTCTTC.

This clone was seen only once. The chain uses TRBV28 and TRBJ2-1, with 7 bases that match TRBD1. Germline lookup yields CDR1 MDHEN and CDR2 SYDVKM. The CDR3 covers 15 residues. With 8 bases clipped from V and 3 bases from J, the junction kept 10 bases outside the gene matches. CDR3 sequence: CASVQYRDSYNEQFF. The CDR3 bases are TGTGCCAGCGTACAATACCGGGACAGCTACAATGAGCAGTTCTTC. Variable domain in full (rest from reference TRBV28 and TRBJ2-1): DVKVTQSSRYLVKRTGEKVFLECVQDMDHENMFWYRQDPGLGLRLIYFSYDVKMKEKGDIPEGYSVSREKKERFSLILESASTNQTSMYLCASVQYRDSYNEQFFGPGTRLTVL.

A single count supports this clone. V gene TRBV6-5 combines with J gene TRBJ1-3; D might be TRBD1 (5 bases). Per the germline V gene, CDR1 is MNHEY and CDR2 is SVGAGI. Trimming pared 2 bases from V and 4 bases from J, leaving 12 bases between. The CDR3 spans 15 residues. The CDR3 DNA is TGTGCCAGCAGTTACGGGTCAGGGAAAGGAAACACCATATATTTT. It specifies CASSYGSGKGNTIYF.

V gene TRBV6-5 combines with J gene TRBJ1-6; possibly TRBD1 for D (6 bases). Germline CDR1 and CDR2: MNHEY and SVGAGI. This CDR3 has 15 residues. Trimming removed 0 bases from V and 10 bases from J, with 13 bases in between. Here the CDR3 reads CASSYSIGQQSPLHF. In DNA, the CDR3 is TGTGCCAGCAGTTACTCCATCGGACAGCAGTCACCCCTCCACTTT.

This chain joins TRBV6-5 and TRBJ2-5; TRBD1 agrees at 10 bases. V dropped 6 bases and J dropped 4; count of bases not matched to a gene: 5. The length of the CDR3 is 14 residues. Germline V gives CDR1 MNHEY, CDR2 SVGAGI. The CDR3, as DNA: TGTGCCAGCAGGCCGACAGGGGGCATAGAGACCCAGTACTTC. Translation: CASRPTGGIETQYF.

The J gene is TRBJ2-3, the V gene TRBV9; 10 nucleotides agree with TRBD2. With V trimmed by 3 bases and J by 5 bases, 12 bases remained unmatched. Per the germline V gene, CDR1 is SGDLS and CDR2 is YYNGEE. The CDR3 runs 17 residues. The CDR3 DNA sequence: TGTGCCAGCAGCGCGCGCCCCAGCGGGGGGGCCTTAGATACGCAGTATTTT. Translating it yields CASSARPSGGALDTQYF.

This chain connects TRBV19 to TRBJ2-1; 8 nucleotides align to TRBD2. The V gene's germline CDR1 is LNHDA and CDR2 SQIVND (reference sequence). V lost 7 bases and J lost 4; bases outside the gene matches: 9. The CDR3 consists of 15 residues. The CDR3 region is CASNRGGSPYNEQFF. Here the CDR3 DNA reads TGTGCCAGTAATCGCGGGGGGTCCCCATACAATGAGCAGTTCTTC.

J is TRBJ1-5 and V is TRBV6-5, with D perhaps matching TRBD1 (5 bases). Germline loops: CDR1 MNHEY, CDR2 SVGAGI. Trimming pared 4 bases from V and 0 bases from J, leaving 7 bases between. The CDR3 is made up of 14 amino acids. CDR3 DNA sequence: TGTGCCAGCAGTTTGACAGATAGCAATCAGCCCCAGCATTTT. This translates into CASSLTDSNQPQHF.

The count of this clone is one. This chain links TRBV7-9 with TRBJ1-1, with D hard to call. CDR3 length: 15 amino acids. The V gene lost 1 base and the J gene lost 1 base, with 10 bases spanning the gap. Germline loops: CDR1 SEHNR, CDR2 FQNEAQ (reference sequence). The DNA for the CDR3 is TGTGCCAGCAGCTTAGGTGGGAGGTGGAACACTGAAGCTTTCTTT. Protein: CASSLGGRWNTEAFF.

The V call is TRBV28, the J call TRBJ1-5; maybe TRBD1 (6 bases). The CDR3 is 15 amino acids. CDR1 is MDHEN and CDR2 is SYDVKM in the germline V gene. Between the trimmed V and J ends, which lost 6 bases and 0 bases, there was a span of 12 bases. CDR3 in DNA: TGTGCCAGCAGAACCGGGACATTTAGCAATCAGCCCCAGCATTTT. Translation gives CASRTGTFSNQPQHF.

This clone was counted between two and nine times. The chain couples TRBV18 to TRBJ2-2, with a possible D match to TRBD1 (6 bases). The CDR3 runs to 16 residues. CDR1 and CDR2 from the germline V gene are KGHSH and LQKENI. V lost 3 bases, J lost 4 bases, and 15 bases lay in between. CDR3 in amino acids: CASSPSQGRGTGELFF. In DNA form, the CDR3 reads TGTGCCAGCTCACCCTCACAGGGTCGGGGCACCGGGGAGCTGTTTTTT.

The rearrangement links TRBV7-6 to TRBJ2-1, with 13 bases lining up with TRBD2. CDR1 is SGHVS and CDR2 is FNYEAQ in the germline V gene. V shed 5 bases, J shed 3 bases, and the junction held 4 bases outside the gene matches. The CDR3 is made up of 16 amino acids. CDR3: CASSPGLAGDYNEQFF. The CDR3 DNA follows: TGTGCCAGCAGCCCCGGACTAGCGGGAGACTACAATGAGCAGTTCTTC.

This clone has more than one count but fewer than ten. The chain is built from TRBV15 and TRBJ1-5; D unclear. The CDR3 length is 12 residues. Germline lookup yields CDR1 LNHNV and CDR2 YYDKDF (reference sequence). Trimming stripped 3 bases from V and 3 bases from J, with 3 bases between. As DNA, the CDR3 is TGTGCCACCAGCAGTTACAATCAGCCCCAGCATTTT. It yields the protein CATSSYNQPQHF.

This clone was found a few times. The V call is TRBV7-9, the J call TRBJ2-2; D is unresolved. The CDR3 extends over 15 amino acids. The V gene lost 1 base and the J gene lost 3 bases, with 9 bases spanning the gap. The germline V gene has CDR1 SEHNR and CDR2 FQNEAQ (reference sequence). CDR3 in amino acids: CASSLGSRYTGELFF. The DNA of the CDR3 is TGTGCCAGCAGCTTAGGGTCACGGTACACCGGGGAGCTGTTTTTT.

This clone came up once. V and J are TRBV11-2 and TRBJ2-5; 11 bases map to TRBD2. CDR3 length: 16 amino acids. Trimming removed 6 bases from V and 5 bases from J; junction bases left unmatched: 11. Germline V gene lookup returns CDR1 SGHAT and CDR2 FQNNGV. The CDR3 region is CASSRSQTSGAETQYF. CDR3 DNA sequence: TGTGCCAGCAGTCGAAGTCAGACTAGCGGGGCTGAGACCCAGTACTTC.

The chain combines TRBV19 with TRBJ1-2; 8 bases are shared with TRBD1. Germline lookup yields CDR1 LNHDA and CDR2 SQIVND (reference sequence). The J segment lost 4 bases and the V segment lost 6 bases, leaving 7 bases of the junction unmatched. CDR3 size: 14 residues. As DNA, the CDR3 is TGTGCCAGTAGCTACGACAGGGGACGCTATGGCTACACCTTC. Its translation is CASSYDRGRYGYTF.

The rearrangement joins TRBV5-1 to TRBJ2-5; TRBD1 matches at 9 bases. Trimming removed 1 base from V and 3 bases from J; junction bases left unmatched: 7. The CDR3 covers 16 residues. Germline assignment: CDR1 SGHRS and CDR2 YFSETQ. The CDR3, as DNA: TGCGCCAGCAGCTTGTCACCGGGACAGGGTAAAGAGACCCAGTACTTC. It yields the protein CASSLSPGQGKETQYF.

The chain carries TRBV4-2 and TRBJ1-4; D unresolved. CDR1 is LGHNA and CDR2 is YNFKEQ in the germline V gene. This CDR3 region has 17 residues. With 0 bases removed from V and 2 bases from J, the gap between germline ends came to 13 bases. The CDR3 reads CASSQEVKELTNEKLFF. CDR3 DNA sequence: TGTGCCAGCAGCCAAGAGGTTAAGGAGTTGACTAATGAAAAACTGTTTTTT.

V usage is TRBV6-6 and J usage is TRBJ2-4; D not certain. CDR1 and CDR2 (germline): MNHNY, SVGAGI (reference sequence). Trimming took off 6 bases at V and 5 bases at J, with 17 bases between the two ends. The CDR3 loop spans 15 amino acids. The CDR3 spells CASSLHVSSQNIQYF. As DNA, the CDR3 is TGTGCCAGCAGCTTACATGTCAGTTCTCAAAACATTCAGTACTTC.

The chain is built from TRBV5-1 and TRBJ1-5; D perhaps matches TRBD1 (5 bases). CDR1 is SGHRS and CDR2 is YFSETQ in the germline V gene. CDR3 size: 17 residues. Trimming shortened V by 4 bases and J by 1 base, and 18 bases separated the two germline ends. The CDR3 DNA sequence: TGCGCCAGCAGCCCAAGGGGCAGGATCAAGAGCAATCAGCCCCAGCATTTT. It encodes CASSPRGRIKSNQPQHF.

J is TRBJ1-1 and V is TRBV6-5; D call uncertain. Germline V gene data show CDR1 as MNHEY and CDR2 as SVGAGI. V was trimmed by 6 bases and J by 3 bases, leaving 5 bases between them. This CDR3 comprises 11 residues. The CDR3 DNA sequence: TGTGCCAGCAGGACATACACTGAAGCTTTCTTT. This gives the protein CASRTYTEAFF.

The chain employs TRBV5-4 and TRBJ2-3, with 8 positions matching TRBD2. The CDR3 length is 15 residues. V gave up 9 bases and J gave up 0 bases; unmatched junction bases: 9. Looked up from germline, CDR1 is SGHNT and CDR2 is YYREEE (reference sequence). Here the CDR3 DNA reads TGTGCCATCCTGAGCGGGGGACCCAGCACAGATACGCAGTATTTT. This encodes CAILSGGPSTDTQYF.